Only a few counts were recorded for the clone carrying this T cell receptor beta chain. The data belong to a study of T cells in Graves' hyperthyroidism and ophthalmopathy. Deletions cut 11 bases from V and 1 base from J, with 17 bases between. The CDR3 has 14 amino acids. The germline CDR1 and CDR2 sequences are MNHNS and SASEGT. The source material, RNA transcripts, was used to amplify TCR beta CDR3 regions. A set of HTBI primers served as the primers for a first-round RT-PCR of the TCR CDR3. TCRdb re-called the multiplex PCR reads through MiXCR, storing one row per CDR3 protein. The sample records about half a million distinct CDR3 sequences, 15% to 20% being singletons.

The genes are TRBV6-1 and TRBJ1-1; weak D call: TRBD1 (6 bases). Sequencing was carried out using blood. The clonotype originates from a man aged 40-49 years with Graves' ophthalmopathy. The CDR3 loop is CAGVKSGQNTEAFF. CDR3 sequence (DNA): TGTGCCGGCGTTAAATCGGGACAGAACACTGAAGCTTTCTTT.